Included here is one T cell receptor (beta chain) sequence, with context. Germline V gene lookup returns CDR1 SGHRS and CDR2 YFSETQ. Trimming shortened V by 4 bases and J by 7 bases, and 27 bases separated the two germline ends. The CDR3 covers 19 residues. The sample comes from a study of shared clonotypes between healthy human individuals. TCRdb's table, derived via immunoSEQ multiplex PCR, lists solely in-frame clones and lacks some. In the table there are 550,000 to 850,000 clones, less than 85% of which are singletons. V usage is TRBV5-1 and J usage is TRBJ2-6, with TRBD2 as a possible D gene (6 bases). The receptor's source is a woman younger than 45 in good health. Sequencing input: memory CD4+ T cells sorted from blood. Subset indicated: CD45RA-negative fraction. The CDR3, as DNA: TGCGCCAGCAGCCCGCGGAACCGGGACGGGGGACTCAGAGCCAACGTCCTGACTTTC. Amino acids: CASSPRNRDGGLRANVLTF.